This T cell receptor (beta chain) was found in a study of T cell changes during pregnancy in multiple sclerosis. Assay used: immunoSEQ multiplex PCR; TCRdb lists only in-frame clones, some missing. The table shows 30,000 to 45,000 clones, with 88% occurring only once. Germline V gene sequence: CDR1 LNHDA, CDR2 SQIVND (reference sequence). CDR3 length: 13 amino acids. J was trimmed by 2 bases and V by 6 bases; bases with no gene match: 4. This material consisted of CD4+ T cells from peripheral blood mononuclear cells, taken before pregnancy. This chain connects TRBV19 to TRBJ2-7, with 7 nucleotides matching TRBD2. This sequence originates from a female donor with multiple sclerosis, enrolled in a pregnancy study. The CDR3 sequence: CASRSSGTYEQYF. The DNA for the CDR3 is TGTGCCAGTAGGTCTAGCGGTACCTACGAGCAGTACTTC.